The clone carrying this TCR beta chain was counted a few times. This entry belongs to a study of cytomegalovirus exposure and HLA in healthy donors. Overall study context: Out of 170 million or so T cells, an earlier analysis found around 110 million unique TCR beta sequences in total.

The CDR3 is 16 amino acids. The ends lost 3 bases at V and 5 bases at J; junction bases unmatched: 7. CDR1 is LNHNV and CDR2 is YYDKDF in the germline V gene (reference sequence). Amplification used 60 Vbeta primers and 13 Jbeta primers. Here immunoSEQ multiplex PCR was the method, and the copy in TCRdb shows in-frame clones only, minus some. In the table there are around 120,000 clones, approximately 15% of which are singletons. The source is a woman under 30 in good health and CMV-seronegative. The material sequenced was PBMCs. The chain couples TRBV15 to TRBJ2-1; 10 positions agree with TRBD2. Here the CDR3 reads CATSRDTSGTHNEQFF. Written as DNA, the CDR3 is TGTGCCACCAGCAGGGATACTAGCGGGACCCACAATGAGCAGTTCTTC.